This is a list of T cell receptor beta chains from one sample in a study of T cell changes during pregnancy in multiple sclerosis. TCRdb's copy holds only in-frame clones and misses some; the assay was immunoSEQ multiplex PCR. The sample holds about 62,000 clones, roughly nine tenths seen once. The sequenced sample was peripheral blood, obtained in the first trimester of pregnancy. The receptors here all came from a female donor with multiple sclerosis, enrolled in a pregnancy study. CDR3s include the opening cysteine and the closing phenylalanine or tryptophan. A D gene is named only where the DNA matches it firmly. Only some rows state a clone size, as once, few, many or a class for expanded clones.

TRBV4-3	TRBD1	once	TRBJ1-1	TGCGCCAGCAGCCGGAATCTCGGGGGGACAGGGTTGTTCGGGACTGAAGCTTTCTTT	CASSRNLGGTGLFGTEAFF
TRBV27	-	-	TRBJ2-6	TGTGCCAGCAGACTCACACAGAGCTCTGGGGCCAACGTCCTGACTTTC	CASRLTQSSGANVLTF
TRBV4-1	TRBD2	-	TRBJ2-1	TGCGCCAGCAGACAGGGCGGACTAGCGGGGACAGACAATGAGCAGTTCTTC	CASRQGGLAGTDNEQFF
TRBV7-9	-	-	TRBJ2-7	TGTGCCAGCAGCTCCGGACAGCCGATCGACGAGCAGTACTTC	CASSSGQPIDEQYF
TRBV5-1	TRBD1	-	TRBJ2-7	TGCGCCAGCAGCGGTTACCCACAGGGGGCGGACGAGCAGTACTTC	CASSGYPQGADEQYF
TRBV27	-	-	TRBJ2-1	TGTGCCAGCAGCCGATTGGGTGCCAGCAGAGGAGAGTTCTTC	CASSRLGASRGEFF
TRBV7-7	TRBD2	-	TRBJ2-5	TGTGCCAGCAGCCGGGGACTAGGGGAGACCCAGTACTTC	CASSRGLGETQYF
TRBV6-1	TRBD1	-	TRBJ1-4	TGTGCCAGCAGTGTGTTAGGGGGCCCGGGTGAAAAACTGTTTTTT	CASSVLGGPGEKLFF
TRBV6-1	TRBD1	-	TRBJ1-5	TGTGCCAGCAGTGACAGGGGGAATCAGCCCCAGCATTTT	CASSDRGNQPQHF
TRBV29-1	-	-	TRBJ2-1	TGCAGCGTTGGAAGAGCGGAGGGGAACAATGAGCAGTTCTTC	CSVGRAEGNNEQFF
TRBV10-3	-	once	TRBJ1-2	TGTGCCATCAGCGCCGGGATCTCTAACTATGGCTACACCTTC	CAISAGISNYGYTF
TRBV11-2	-	-	TRBJ2-3	TGTGCCAGCAGCTTCACAGGGATCACAGATACGCAGTATTTT	CASSFTGITDTQYF